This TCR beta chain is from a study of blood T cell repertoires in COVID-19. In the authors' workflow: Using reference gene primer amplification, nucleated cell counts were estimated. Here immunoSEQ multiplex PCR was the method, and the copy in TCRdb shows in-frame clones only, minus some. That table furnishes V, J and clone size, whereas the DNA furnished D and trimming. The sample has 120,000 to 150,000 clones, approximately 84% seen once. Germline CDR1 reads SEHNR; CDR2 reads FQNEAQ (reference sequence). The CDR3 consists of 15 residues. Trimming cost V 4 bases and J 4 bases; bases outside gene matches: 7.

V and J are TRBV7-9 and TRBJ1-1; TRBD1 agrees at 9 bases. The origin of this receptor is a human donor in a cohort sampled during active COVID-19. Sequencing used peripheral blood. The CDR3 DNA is TGTGCCAGCAGCTCACAGGGGGCGATCGGCACTGAAGCTTTCTTT. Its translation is CASSSQGAIGTEAFF.